This TCR beta chain was identified in a study of patients and donors after allogeneic stem cell transplantation. TCRdb passed the RT-PCR reads through MiXCR, listing each CDR3 protein once. The data show some 92,000 distinct CDR3 sequences, with about 44% seen just once and 50% to 75% held by the top ten. V lost 8 bases and J 0 bases, leaving 20 bases between the germline ends. The CDR3 contains 17 residues. Looked up from germline, CDR1 is MNHEY and CDR2 is SVGAGI. Sequenced input: blood, either unsorted or a sorted T cell fraction (not recorded which). This receptor was obtained from a human donor who was either an allogeneic HSCT recipient or a stem cell or donor lymphocyte infusion donor (not recorded which). It is not recorded whose cells these are; they may come from a transplant donor. The V gene is TRBV6-5, the J gene TRBJ1-5; D is perhaps TRBD1 (6 bases). Here the CDR3 DNA reads TGTGCCAGCGCCGAGGCTCAGGGGTCCTATAGCAATCAGCCCCAGCATTTT. The encoded protein is CASAEAQGSYSNQPQHF.